These 19 T cell receptor beta chains came from one sample sequenced in a study of neurological immune-mediated disorders. Each CDR3 protein gets one entry after TCRdb re-called the 5' RACE reads with MiXCR. The sample includes tens of thousands of distinct CDR3 sequences, approximately 5% seen only once; the top ten take 2.2%. Sequenced: PBMCs. These receptors came from a woman in her seventies with multiple sclerosis.

This clonotype was recorded many times. The rearrangement uses TRBV20-1 and TRBJ2-1; 12 positions agree with TRBD2. V lost 6 bases and J lost 10; bases outside the gene matches: 13. The CDR3 is 15 amino acids. The germline CDR1 and CDR2 sequences are DFQATT and SNEGSKA (reference sequence). The CDR3 DNA is TGCAGTGCGCGTGGACTAGCGGGACTTGCTGGGGAGCAGTTCTTC. This gives the protein CSARGLAGLAGEQFF.

In its sample, this clonotype was seen many times. The chain employs TRBV7-2 and TRBJ2-5; 13 bases map to TRBD2. The CDR3 runs to 15 residues. Germline trimming cut 5 bases from V and 5 bases from J; bases unmatched to any gene: 5. Germline V gene sequence: CDR1 SGHTA, CDR2 FQGNSA. The CDR3 here is CASSGLAGVGETQYF. The CDR3 nucleotides read TGTGCCAGCAGCGGACTAGCGGGAGTGGGTGAGACCCAGTACTTC.

This clonotype was observed many times. The rearrangement joins TRBV12-3 or TRBV12-4 to TRBJ2-7; D gene uncertain. The CDR3 length is 12 residues. Trimming pared 6 bases from V and 3 bases from J, leaving 9 bases between. CDR3 in amino acids: CASSLFHYEQYF. CDR3 nucleotides: TGTGCCAGCAGCCTATTTCACTACGAGCAGTACTTC.

At least ten counts were recorded for this clonotype. The chain carries TRBV6-5 and TRBJ1-1; 7 bases map to TRBD1. CDR1 and CDR2 from the germline V gene are MNHEY and SVGAGI. V lost 6 bases, J lost 4 bases, and 14 bases stayed unmatched. There are 16 residues in the CDR3. The CDR3: CASSPGGTRDGTEAFF. In DNA, the CDR3 is TGTGCCAGCAGCCCAGGGGGTACTAGGGACGGCACTGAAGCTTTCTTT.

This clonotype was recorded many times. The chain joins TRBV18 to TRBJ2-1, with 7 bases matching TRBD1. Germline V gives CDR1 KGHSH, CDR2 LQKENI. The CDR3 runs to 15 residues. After removal of 3 bases from V and 7 bases from J, the junction contained 9 bases not matched to a gene. CDR3 DNA: TGTGCCAGCTCACCTACCTCCTACAGGGGTAATGAGCAGTTCTTC. Translation: CASSPTSYRGNEQFF.

This clonotype was recorded at least ten times. The V and J genes are TRBV7-2 and TRBJ1-4, with D unclear. The germline gives CDR1 SGHTA, CDR2 FQGNSA. V dropped 2 bases and J dropped 5 bases, with 12 bases sitting between them. The CDR3 consists of 15 residues. The CDR3 nucleotides read TGTGCCAGCAGCTTAAACGCGAGACAAAATGAAAAACTGTTTTTT. Its translation: CASSLNARQNEKLFF.

This clonotype was observed at least ten times. The chain's CDR3 is CASSLTWPGRLNTEAFF. CDR3 in DNA: TGTGCCAGCAGCCTAACCTGGCCGGGACGCCTGAACACTGAAGCTTTCTTT. This sequence joins TRBV7-2 and TRBJ1-1, with D perhaps matching TRBD1 (5 bases). The germline V and J ends were trimmed by 5 bases and 0 bases, with 19 bases remaining between them. Germline loops: CDR1 SGHTA, CDR2 FQGNSA. The CDR3 consists of 17 residues.

This clonotype was detected many times. In DNA, the CDR3 is TGCGCCAGCAGCTTGATGCCGGGTCAGCCCTACGAGCAGTACTTC. Translated: CASSLMPGQPYEQYF. The V call is TRBV5-1, the J call TRBJ2-7; D is ambiguous. Per the germline V gene, CDR1 is SGHRS and CDR2 is YFSETQ. V was pared by 1 base and J by 2 bases, with 13 bases between. The CDR3 sequence is 15 residues long. The full variable domain, in which reference TRBV5-1 and TRBJ2-7 provide the parts outside the CDR3, is KAGVTQTPRYLIKTRGQQVTLSCSPISGHRSVSWYQQTPGQGLQFLFEYFSETQRNKGNFPGRFSGRQFSNSRSEMNVSTLELGDSALYLCASSLMPGQPYEQYFGPGTRLTVT.

With regard to this clonotype: One base away lies a much larger clone, so this may be a sequencing read error. The chain joins TRBV7-2 to TRBJ1-5; D is possibly TRBD1 (6 bases). There are 14 residues in the CDR3. CDR1 and CDR2 from the germline V gene are SGHTA and FQGNSA. CDR3 amino acids: CASSLGGRDQPQNF. The CDR3 DNA reads TGTGCCAGCAGCTTAGGGGGGCGGGATCAGCCCCAGAATTTT.

This clonotype was counted ten times or more. The chain is built from TRBV20-1 and TRBJ2-1; D gene ambiguous. Germline V gene data show CDR1 as DFQATT and CDR2 as SNEGSKA (reference sequence). The CDR3 sequence is 16 residues long. The V gene lost 6 bases and the J gene lost 5 bases, with 23 bases spanning the gap. DNA of the CDR3: TGCAGTGCCATTGCCTTGAGACGAGGAGCAAACAATGAGCAGTTCTTC. Its protein product is CSAIALRRGANNEQFF.

This chain connects TRBV20-1 to TRBJ2-3; TRBD2 aligns across 9 bases. The CDR3 length is 14 residues. The V gene's germline CDR1 is DFQATT and CDR2 SNEGSKA (reference sequence). The CDR3 coding sequence is TGCAGCGCCCCGGGACTAGCAAGCACAGATACGCAGTATTTT. Protein: CSAPGLASTDTQYF.

This clonotype has at least ten counts. V usage is TRBV20-1 and J usage is TRBJ2-1; 9 bases align to TRBD2. There are 16 residues in the CDR3. V shed 0 bases, J shed 4 bases, and the junction held 7 bases outside the gene matches. Germline assignment: CDR1 DFQATT and CDR2 SNEGSKA (reference sequence). The CDR3, as DNA: TGCAGTGCTAGAGACCCGCGGGAGGGCCGTTACAATGAGCAGTTCTTC. The encoded protein is CSARDPREGRYNEQFF.

In the case of this clonotype: This sequence may be a read error, since a much larger clone differs from it by one base. The missing conserved phenylalanine or tryptophan at the end of this CDR3 makes a read error likely. The gene calls are TRBV12-3 or TRBV12-4 and TRBJ2-3, with TRBD1 as a possible D gene (5 bases). V dropped 2 bases and J dropped 0 bases, with 9 bases sitting between them. The CDR3 spans 15 residues. The CDR3 DNA is TGTGCCAGCAGTTTACAGGGAACTAGCACAGATACGCAGTATTGT. Residues: CASSLQGTSTDTQYC.

This clonotype has just a few counts. The J gene is TRBJ2-2, the V gene TRBV7-6; no clear D gene. The V gene lost 1 base and the J gene lost 6 bases, with 18 bases spanning the gap. The CDR3 contains 17 residues. Per the germline V gene, CDR1 is SGHVS and CDR2 is FNYEAQ. Here the CDR3 reads CASSLGYGVLGSGELFF. In DNA form, the CDR3 reads TGTGCCAGCAGCTTAGGATATGGTGTATTGGGCTCCGGGGAGCTGTTTTTT.

V is TRBV29-1 and J is TRBJ2-1; 8 nucleotides match TRBD2. CDR1 and CDR2 from the germline V gene are SQVTM and ANQGSEA. V lost 4 bases to trimming and J lost 3 bases; unmatched junction nucleotides: 5. The CDR3 runs 14 residues. The CDR3, as DNA: TGCAGCGTTGTTAGGCGGGAGGACTACAATGAGCAGTTCTTC. It yields the protein CSVVRREDYNEQFF.

In its sample, this clonotype was seen many times. The J gene is TRBJ1-5, the V gene TRBV5-1, with 10 bases aligning to TRBD1. CDR1 and CDR2 (germline): SGHRS, YFSETQ. The V gene end was trimmed by 4 bases and the J gene end by 7 bases; junction bases not matched to a gene: 5. The CDR3 length is 14 residues. The CDR3 DNA reads TGCGCCAGCAGCCCCGGGACAGGGGAGCAGCCCCAGCATTTT. Translation: CASSPGTGEQPQHF.

This clonotype was detected a few times. The V and J genes are TRBV7-2 and TRBJ1-5; possibly TRBD1 for D (5 bases). V was clipped by 1 base and J by 11 bases, with 12 bases between them. CDR3 length: 13 amino acids. The germline gives CDR1 SGHTA, CDR2 FQGNSA. CDR3 loop: CASSLGGPGAQHF. The CDR3 DNA is TGTGCCAGCAGCTTAGGGGGCCCGGGGGCCCAGCATTTT.

The chain is built from TRBV20-1 and TRBJ1-1; 7 nucleotides line up with TRBD1. CDR3 length: 15 amino acids. CDR1 is DFQATT and CDR2 is SNEGSKA in the germline V gene (reference sequence). Trimming took 6 bases from V and 5 from J; bases not matched to a gene: 15. The CDR3 region has the DNA TGCAGTGCAGACGACAGGGAAAGGTTAAGAACTGAAGCTTTCTTT. Encoded protein: CSADDRERLRTEAFF.

This clonotype showed up many times. The chain joins TRBV20-1 to TRBJ2-3; maybe TRBD1 (5 bases). There are 14 residues in the CDR3. V lost 3 bases and J 8 bases, leaving 18 bases between the germline ends. Germline V gives CDR1 DFQATT, CDR2 SNEGSKA (reference sequence). The CDR3 nucleotides read TGCAGTGCTAGTGGGGCTCGCCAGGTTGCTACGCAGTATTTT. Translated: CSASGARQVATQYF.